The clone carrying this T cell receptor (beta chain) was detected a few times. As yet, its antigen is unknown. Prepared libraries of TCR beta cDNA carried unique molecular identifiers. Input amounts of about 0.85 to 10 million T cells were used. These gave approximately 500,000 cDNA molecules, so each molecule approximated one T cell. In TCRdb, the PCR reads were re-called with MiXCR into one record per CDR3 protein. The data show roughly 800,000 distinct CDR3 sequences, with about 53% seen just once and about 4.5% held by the top ten. This entry comes from a study of post-analysis software for immune sequencing data. Background on the study: In terms of disease course, relapsing-remitting, secondary progressive and progressive-relapsing multiple sclerosis were included.

Study-wide results and limits: F-measure co-clustering was strong for batch-matched samples. Significantly lower normalized Chao1 diversity was seen in multiple sclerosis patients than in controls.

The specimen sequenced was blood. The receptor was isolated from a girl aged 10 to 17 with multiple sclerosis.

CDR3 region: CASRIPGQGNSEFYEQYF. DNA of the CDR3: TGTGCCAGCAGGATTCCGGGACAGGGGAATTCGGAATTCTACGAGCAGTACTTC. The rearrangement uses TRBV6-1 and TRBJ2-7; 10 bases fit TRBD1. Germline V lookup: CDR1 MNHNS, CDR2 SASEGT. The CDR3 length is 18 residues. J lost 3 bases, V lost 6 bases, and 17 bases had no gene match.